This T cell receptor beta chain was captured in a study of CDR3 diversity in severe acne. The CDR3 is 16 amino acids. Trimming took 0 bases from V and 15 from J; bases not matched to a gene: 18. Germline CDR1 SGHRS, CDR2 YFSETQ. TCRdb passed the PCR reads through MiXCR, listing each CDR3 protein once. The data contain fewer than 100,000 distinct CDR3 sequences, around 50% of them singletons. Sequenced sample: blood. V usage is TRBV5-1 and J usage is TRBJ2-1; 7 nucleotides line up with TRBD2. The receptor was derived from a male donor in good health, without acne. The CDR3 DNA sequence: TGCGCCAGCAGCTTGGCGGGCGGGAGCTCTTACAATGTGCGGTTCTTC. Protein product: CASSLAGGSSYNVRFF.